This entry features one TCR beta chain sequence. What it binds is unknown. TCRdb reanalyzed the PCR reads with MiXCR. The sample holds about 13,000 clones; 25% to 30% are singletons and the top ten take more than 9%. No treatment of any kind had been given to any patient before thyroid surgery. The data belong to a study of metastatic and nonmetastatic thyroid tumors. Study-wide findings and caveats: Reports indicated that malignant thyroid tumors showed significantly higher TCR beta diversity than benign nodules did, in blood and tumor.

The CDR3 totals 16 residues. CDR1 LGHNA and CDR2 YNFKEQ come from the germline V gene. Trimming cost V 5 bases and J 6 bases; bases outside gene matches: 13. The chain joins TRBV4-2 to TRBJ2-1, with TRBD1 matching over 7 bases. The sequencing sample was made of tumor tissue. The sequence came from a female donor with papillary thyroid cancer or a benign thyroid nodule (not recorded which). Some clones in this sample may be carry-over from other donors' samples. CDR3 amino acids: CASSARDSLFRNEQFF. In DNA, the CDR3 is TGTGCCAGCAGCGCCCGGGACAGCCTTTTCCGCAATGAGCAGTTCTTC.